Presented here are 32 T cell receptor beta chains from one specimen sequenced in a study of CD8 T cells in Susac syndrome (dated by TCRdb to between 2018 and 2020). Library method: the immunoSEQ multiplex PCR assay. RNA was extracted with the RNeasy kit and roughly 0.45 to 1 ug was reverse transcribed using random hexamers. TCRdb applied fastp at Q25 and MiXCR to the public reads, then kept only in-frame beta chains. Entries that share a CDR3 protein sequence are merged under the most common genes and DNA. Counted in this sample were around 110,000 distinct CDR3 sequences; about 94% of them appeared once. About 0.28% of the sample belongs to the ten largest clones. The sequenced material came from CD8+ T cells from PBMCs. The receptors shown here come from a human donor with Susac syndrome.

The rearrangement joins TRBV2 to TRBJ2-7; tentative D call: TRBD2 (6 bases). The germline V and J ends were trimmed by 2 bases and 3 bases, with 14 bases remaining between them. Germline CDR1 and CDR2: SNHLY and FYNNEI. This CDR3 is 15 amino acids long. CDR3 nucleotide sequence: TGTGCCAGCAGTGAATATGGGGGAGGAGTCTACGAGCAGTACTTC. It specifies CASSEYGGGVYEQYF.

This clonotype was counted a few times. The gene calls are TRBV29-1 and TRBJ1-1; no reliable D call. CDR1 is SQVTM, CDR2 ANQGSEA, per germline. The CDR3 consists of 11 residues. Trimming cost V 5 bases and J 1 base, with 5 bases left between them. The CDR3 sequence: CSVPKNTEAFF. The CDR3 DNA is TGCAGCGTTCCCAAGAACACTGAAGCTTTCTTT.

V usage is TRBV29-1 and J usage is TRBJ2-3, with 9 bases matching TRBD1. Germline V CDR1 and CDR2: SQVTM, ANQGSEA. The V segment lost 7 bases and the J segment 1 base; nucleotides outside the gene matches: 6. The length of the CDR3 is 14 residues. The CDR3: CSGITGGGTDTQYF. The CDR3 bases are TGCAGCGGTATTACAGGGGGCGGCACAGATACGCAGTATTTT.

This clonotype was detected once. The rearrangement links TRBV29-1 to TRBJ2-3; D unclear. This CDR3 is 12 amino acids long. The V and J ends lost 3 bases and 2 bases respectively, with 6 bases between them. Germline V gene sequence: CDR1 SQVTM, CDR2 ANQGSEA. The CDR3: CSVEPNTDTQYF. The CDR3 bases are TGCAGCGTTGAGCCTAACACAGATACGCAGTATTTT.

The CDR3 spells CASRITGAGELFF. CDR3 sequence (DNA): TGTGCCAGCAGGATAACAGGGGCCGGGGAGCTGTTTTTT. The gene calls are TRBV6-5 and TRBJ2-2; 7 nucleotides agree with TRBD1. The junction had 4 bases not matched to a gene; V was cut back by 6 bases and J by 6 bases. CDR3 length: 13 amino acids. Germline CDR1 MNHEY, CDR2 SVGAGI.

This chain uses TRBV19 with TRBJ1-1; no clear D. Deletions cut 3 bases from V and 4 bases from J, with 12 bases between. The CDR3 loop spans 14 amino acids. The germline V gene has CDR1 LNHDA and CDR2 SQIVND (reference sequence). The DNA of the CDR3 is TGTGCCAGTAGTATTGTAGGGTCGACCACTGAAGCTTTCTTT. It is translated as CASSIVGSTTEAFF.

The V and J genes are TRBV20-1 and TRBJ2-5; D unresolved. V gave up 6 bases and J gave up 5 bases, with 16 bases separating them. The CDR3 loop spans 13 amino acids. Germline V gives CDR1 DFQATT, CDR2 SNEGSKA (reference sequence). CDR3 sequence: CSAPDPAGETQYF. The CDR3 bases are TGCAGTGCACCGGACCCCGCCGGGGAGACCCAGTACTTC.

DNA for the CDR3: TGTGCCAGTATGGGCCCGGGGGCCTACGAGCAGTACTTC. It translates to CASMGPGAYEQYF. The chain employs TRBV19 and TRBJ2-7; D perhaps matches TRBD2 (6 bases). Per germline, CDR1 LNHDA and CDR2 SQIVND (reference sequence). The CDR3 has 13 residues. The V end was cut by 7 bases, the J end by 2 bases, with 12 bases between.

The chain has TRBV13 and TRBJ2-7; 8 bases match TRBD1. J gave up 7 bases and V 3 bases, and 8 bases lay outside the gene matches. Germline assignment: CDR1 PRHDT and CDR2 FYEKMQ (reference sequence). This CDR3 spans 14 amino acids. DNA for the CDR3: TGTGCCAGCAGCTTGCGCCAGGGGGCGGGTGAGCAGTACTTC. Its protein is CASSLRQGAGEQYF.

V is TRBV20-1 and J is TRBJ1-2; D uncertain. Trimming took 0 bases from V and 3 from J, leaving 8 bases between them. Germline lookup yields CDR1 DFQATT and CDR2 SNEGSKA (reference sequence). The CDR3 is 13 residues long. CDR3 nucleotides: TGCAGTGCTAGAGACCCGGGCTACTATGGCTACACCTTC. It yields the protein CSARDPGYYGYTF.

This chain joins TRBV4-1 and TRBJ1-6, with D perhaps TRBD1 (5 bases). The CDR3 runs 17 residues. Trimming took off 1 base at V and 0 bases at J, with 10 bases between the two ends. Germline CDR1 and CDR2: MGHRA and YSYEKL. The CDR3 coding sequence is TGCGCCAGCAGCCAAGTACAGGAGAGCTCCTATAATTCACCCCTCCACTTT. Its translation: CASSQVQESSYNSPLHF.

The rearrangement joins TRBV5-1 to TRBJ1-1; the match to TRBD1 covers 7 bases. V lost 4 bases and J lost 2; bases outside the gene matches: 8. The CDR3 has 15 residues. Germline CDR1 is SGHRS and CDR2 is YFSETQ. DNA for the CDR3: TGCGCCAGCAGCGAACGACAGGGAAGAAACACTGAAGCTTTCTTT. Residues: CASSERQGRNTEAFF.

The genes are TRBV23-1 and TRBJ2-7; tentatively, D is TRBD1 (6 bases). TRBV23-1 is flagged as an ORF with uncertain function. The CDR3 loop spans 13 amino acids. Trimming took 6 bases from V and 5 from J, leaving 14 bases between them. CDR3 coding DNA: TGCGCCAGCAGAGAGGACAGTTCAGACGAGCAGTACTTC. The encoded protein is CASREDSSDEQYF.

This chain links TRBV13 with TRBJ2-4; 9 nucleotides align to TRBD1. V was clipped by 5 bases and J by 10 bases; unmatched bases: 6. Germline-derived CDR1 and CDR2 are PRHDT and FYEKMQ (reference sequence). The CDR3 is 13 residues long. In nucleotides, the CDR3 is TGTGCCAGCAGCACCCGGACAGGGGTTATTCAGTACTTC. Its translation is CASSTRTGVIQYF.

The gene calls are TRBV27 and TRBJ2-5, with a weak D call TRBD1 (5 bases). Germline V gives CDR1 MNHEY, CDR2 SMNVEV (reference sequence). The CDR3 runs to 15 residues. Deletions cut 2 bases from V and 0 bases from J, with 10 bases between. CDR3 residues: CASSLGQGYQETQYF. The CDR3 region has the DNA TGTGCCAGCAGTTTAGGTCAGGGCTACCAAGAGACCCAGTACTTC.

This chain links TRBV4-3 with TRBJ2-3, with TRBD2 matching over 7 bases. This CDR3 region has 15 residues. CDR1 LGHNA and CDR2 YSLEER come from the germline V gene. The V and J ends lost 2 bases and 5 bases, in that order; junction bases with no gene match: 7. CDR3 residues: CASSQRGGGEDTQYF. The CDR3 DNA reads TGCGCCAGCAGCCAACGCGGGGGTGGGGAAGATACGCAGTATTTT.

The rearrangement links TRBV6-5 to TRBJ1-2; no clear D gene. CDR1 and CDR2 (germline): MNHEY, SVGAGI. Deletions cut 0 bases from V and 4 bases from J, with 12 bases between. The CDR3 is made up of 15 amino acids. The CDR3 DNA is TGTGCCAGCAGTTACTCCGAGGTCGGCAGCTATGGCTACACCTTC. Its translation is CASSYSEVGSYGYTF.

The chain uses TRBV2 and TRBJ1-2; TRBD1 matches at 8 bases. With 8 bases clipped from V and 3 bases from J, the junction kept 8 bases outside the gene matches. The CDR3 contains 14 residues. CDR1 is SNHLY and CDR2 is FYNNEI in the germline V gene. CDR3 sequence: CASEGGQGDYGYTF. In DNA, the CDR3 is TGTGCCAGCGAAGGAGGACAGGGCGACTATGGCTACACCTTC.

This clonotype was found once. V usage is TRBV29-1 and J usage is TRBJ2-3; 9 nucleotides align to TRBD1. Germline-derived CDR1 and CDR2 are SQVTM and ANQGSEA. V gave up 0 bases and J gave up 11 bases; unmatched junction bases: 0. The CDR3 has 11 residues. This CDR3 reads CSVEEDRGQYF. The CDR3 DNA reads TGCAGCGTTGAAGAGGACAGGGGGCAGTATTTT.

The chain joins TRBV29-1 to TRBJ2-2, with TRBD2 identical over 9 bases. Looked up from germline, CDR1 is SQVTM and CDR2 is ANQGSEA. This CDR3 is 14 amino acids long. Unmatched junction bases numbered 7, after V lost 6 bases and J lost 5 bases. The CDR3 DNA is TGCAGCGTGCTCAGCGGGGGGAAGACCGGGGAGCTGTTTTTT. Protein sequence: CSVLSGGKTGELFF.

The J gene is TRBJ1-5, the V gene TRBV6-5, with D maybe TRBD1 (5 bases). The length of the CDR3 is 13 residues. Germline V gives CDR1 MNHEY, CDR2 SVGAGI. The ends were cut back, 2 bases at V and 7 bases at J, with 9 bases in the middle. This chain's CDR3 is CASSYGGGQPQHF. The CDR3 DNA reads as TGTGCCAGCAGTTACGGGGGTGGGCAGCCCCAGCATTTT.

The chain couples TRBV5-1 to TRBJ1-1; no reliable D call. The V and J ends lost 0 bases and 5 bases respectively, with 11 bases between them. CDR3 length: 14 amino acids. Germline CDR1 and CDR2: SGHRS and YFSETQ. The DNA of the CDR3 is TGCGCCAGCAGCTTGGCGGGGATCGAAACTGAAGCTTTCTTT. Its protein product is CASSLAGIETEAFF. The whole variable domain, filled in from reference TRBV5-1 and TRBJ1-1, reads KAGVTQTPRYLIKTRGQQVTLSCSPISGHRSVSWYQQTPGQGLQFLFEYFSETQRNKGNFPGRFSGRQFSNSRSEMNVSTLELGDSALYLCASSLAGIETEAFFGQGTRLTVV.

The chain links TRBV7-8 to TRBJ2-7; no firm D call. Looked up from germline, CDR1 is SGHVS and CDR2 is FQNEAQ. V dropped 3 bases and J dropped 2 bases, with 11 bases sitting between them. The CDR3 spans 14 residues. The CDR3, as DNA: TGTGCCAGCAGCTTTTCGGACGGCGCCTACGAGCAGTACTTC. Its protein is CASSFSDGAYEQYF.

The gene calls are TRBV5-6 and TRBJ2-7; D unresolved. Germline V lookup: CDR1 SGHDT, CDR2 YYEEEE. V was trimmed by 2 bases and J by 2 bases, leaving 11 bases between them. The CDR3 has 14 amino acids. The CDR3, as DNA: TGTGCCAGCAGCTTAGTTGGCACGACCTACGAGCAGTACTTC. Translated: CASSLVGTTYEQYF.

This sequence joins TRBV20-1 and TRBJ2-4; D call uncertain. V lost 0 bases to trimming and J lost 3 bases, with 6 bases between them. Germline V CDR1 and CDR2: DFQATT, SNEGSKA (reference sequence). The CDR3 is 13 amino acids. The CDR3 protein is CSARDRNKNIQYF. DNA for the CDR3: TGCAGTGCTAGAGATCGTAACAAAAACATTCAGTACTTC.

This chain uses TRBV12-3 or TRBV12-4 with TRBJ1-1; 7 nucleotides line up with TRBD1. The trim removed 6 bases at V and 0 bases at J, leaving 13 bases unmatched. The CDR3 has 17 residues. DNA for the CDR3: TGTGCCAGCAGCCTAAGGGACAGTTACCTTATGAACACTGAAGCTTTCTTT. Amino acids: CASSLRDSYLMNTEAFF.

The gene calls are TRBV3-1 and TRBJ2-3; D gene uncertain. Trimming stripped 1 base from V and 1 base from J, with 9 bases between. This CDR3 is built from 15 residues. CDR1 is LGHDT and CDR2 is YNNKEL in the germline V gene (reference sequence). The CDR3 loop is CASSQGVSGTDTQYF. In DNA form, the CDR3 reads TGTGCCAGCAGCCAAGGAGTCTCTGGCACAGATACGCAGTATTTT.

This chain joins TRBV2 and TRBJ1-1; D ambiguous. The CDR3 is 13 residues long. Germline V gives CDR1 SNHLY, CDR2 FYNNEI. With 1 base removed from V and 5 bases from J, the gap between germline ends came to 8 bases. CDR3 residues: CASSEVTTTEAFF. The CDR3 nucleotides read TGTGCCAGCAGTGAAGTTACAACAACTGAAGCTTTCTTT.

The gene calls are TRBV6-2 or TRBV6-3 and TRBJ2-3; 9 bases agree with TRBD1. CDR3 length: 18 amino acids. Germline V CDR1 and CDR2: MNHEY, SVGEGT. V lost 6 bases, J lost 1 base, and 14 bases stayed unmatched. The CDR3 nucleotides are TGTGCCAGCAGCTACACGCGACAGGGGGGACGAGGCACAGATACGCAGTATTTT. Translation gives CASSYTRQGGRGTDTQYF.

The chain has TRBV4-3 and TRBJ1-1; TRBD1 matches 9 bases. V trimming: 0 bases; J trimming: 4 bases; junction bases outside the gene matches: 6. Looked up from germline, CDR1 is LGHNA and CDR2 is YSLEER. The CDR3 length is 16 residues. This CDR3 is CASSQDSTGGGTEAFF. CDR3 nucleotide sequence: TGCGCCAGCAGCCAAGATTCGACAGGGGGAGGCACTGAAGCTTTCTTT.

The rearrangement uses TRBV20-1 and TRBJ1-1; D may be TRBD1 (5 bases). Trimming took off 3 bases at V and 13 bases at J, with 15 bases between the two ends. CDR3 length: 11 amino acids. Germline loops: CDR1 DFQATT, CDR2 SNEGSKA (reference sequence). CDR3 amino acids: CSASEAGWDFF. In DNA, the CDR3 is TGCAGTGCTAGTGAGGCAGGGTGGGATTTCTTT.

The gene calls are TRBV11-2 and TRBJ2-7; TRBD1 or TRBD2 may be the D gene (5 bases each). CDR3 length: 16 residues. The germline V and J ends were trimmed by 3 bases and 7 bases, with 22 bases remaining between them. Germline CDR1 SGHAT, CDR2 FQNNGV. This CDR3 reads CASSFEQGASQWEQYF. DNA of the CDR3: TGTGCCAGCAGCTTCGAGCAGGGAGCATCTCAATGGGAGCAGTACTTC.